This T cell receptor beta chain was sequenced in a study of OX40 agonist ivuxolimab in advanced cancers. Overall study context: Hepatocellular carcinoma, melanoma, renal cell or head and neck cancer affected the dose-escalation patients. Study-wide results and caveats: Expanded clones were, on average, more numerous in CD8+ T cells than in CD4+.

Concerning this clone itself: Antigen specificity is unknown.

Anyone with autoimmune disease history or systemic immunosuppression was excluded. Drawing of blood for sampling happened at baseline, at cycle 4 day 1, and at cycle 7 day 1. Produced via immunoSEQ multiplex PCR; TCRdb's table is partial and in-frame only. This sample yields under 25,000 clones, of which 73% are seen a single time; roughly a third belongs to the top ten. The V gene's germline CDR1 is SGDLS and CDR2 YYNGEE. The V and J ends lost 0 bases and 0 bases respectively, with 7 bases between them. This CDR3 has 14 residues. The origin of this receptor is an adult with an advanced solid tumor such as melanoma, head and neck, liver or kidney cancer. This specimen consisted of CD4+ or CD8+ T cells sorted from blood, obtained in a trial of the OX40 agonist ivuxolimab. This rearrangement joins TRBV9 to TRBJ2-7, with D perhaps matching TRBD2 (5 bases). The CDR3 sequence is CASSVEGSSYEQYF. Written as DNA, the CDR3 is TGTGCCAGCAGCGTAGAAGGGAGCTCCTACGAGCAGTACTTC. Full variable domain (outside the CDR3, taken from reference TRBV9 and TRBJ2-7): DSGVTQTPKHLITATGQRVTLRCSPRSGDLSVYWYQQSLDQGLQFLIQYYNGEERAKGNILERFSAQQFPDLHSELNLSSLELGDSALYFCASSVEGSSYEQYFGPGTRLTVT.